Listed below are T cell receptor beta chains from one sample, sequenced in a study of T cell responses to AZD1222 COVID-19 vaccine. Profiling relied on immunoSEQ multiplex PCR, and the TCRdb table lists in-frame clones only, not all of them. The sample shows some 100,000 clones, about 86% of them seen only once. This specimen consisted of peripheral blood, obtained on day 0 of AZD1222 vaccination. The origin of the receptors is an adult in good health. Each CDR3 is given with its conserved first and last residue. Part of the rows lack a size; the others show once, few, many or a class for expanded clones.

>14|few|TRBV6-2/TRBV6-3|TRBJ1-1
CASSYRGQGPEAFF
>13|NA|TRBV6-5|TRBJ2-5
CASRTTGLETQYF
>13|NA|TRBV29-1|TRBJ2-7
CSVESGTVHEQYF
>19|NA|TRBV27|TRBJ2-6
CASSLEGQGALPGANVLTF
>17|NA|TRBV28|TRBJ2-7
CASSPFSGSWTSYEQYF
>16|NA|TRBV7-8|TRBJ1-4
CASSLRGGGRNEKLFF
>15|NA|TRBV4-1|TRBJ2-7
CASSQTGTTTYEQYF
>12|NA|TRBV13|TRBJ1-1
CASSLVGAEAFF
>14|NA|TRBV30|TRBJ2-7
CAWSLGTLQGEQYF
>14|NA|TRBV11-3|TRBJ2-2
CASSLREGTGELFF
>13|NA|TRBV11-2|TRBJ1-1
CASSFYSTGGAFF
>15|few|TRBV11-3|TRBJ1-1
CASSSGAPGNTEAFF
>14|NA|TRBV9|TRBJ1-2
CASSTGTETYGYTF
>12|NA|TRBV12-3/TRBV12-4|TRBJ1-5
CASSLLGQPQHF
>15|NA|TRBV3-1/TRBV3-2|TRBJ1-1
CASSPTGGANTEAFF
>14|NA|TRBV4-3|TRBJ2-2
CASSQAGGPGELFF
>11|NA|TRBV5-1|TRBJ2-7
CASGQGVEQYF
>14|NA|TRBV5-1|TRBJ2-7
CASSSGLAPYEQYF
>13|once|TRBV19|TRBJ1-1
CASRGLGVTEAFF
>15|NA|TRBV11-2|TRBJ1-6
CASSLAPGVNSPLHF
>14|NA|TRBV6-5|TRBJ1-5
CASSSNKRMGPQHF
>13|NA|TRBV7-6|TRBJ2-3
CASSLGQIDTQYF
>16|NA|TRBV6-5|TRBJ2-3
CASSYEVPRSTDTQYF
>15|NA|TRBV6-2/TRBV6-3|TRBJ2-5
CASSRGLAELETQYF
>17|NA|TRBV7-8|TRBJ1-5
CASSSPGRVDSNQPQHF
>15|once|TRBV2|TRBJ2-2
CASSETTSAGGELFF
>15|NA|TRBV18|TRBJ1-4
CASSPTGVEGEKLFF
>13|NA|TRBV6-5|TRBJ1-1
CASSYSRDTEAFF
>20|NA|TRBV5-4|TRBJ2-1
CASSLALTSGRHLTYNEQFF
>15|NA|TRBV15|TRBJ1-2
CATLQVGGPNYGYTF
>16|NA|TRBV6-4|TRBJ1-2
CASSPDPGGANYGYTF
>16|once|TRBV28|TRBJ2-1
CASSFGGGADDNEQFF
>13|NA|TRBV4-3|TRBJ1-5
CASSQEFDQPQHF
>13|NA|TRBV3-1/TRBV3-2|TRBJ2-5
CASSQGTLETQYF
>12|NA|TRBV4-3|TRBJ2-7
CASSQGPSEQYF
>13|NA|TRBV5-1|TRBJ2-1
CASSLVGGYEQFF
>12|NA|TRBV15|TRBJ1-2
CATAGTGYGYTF
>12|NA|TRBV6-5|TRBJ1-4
CASSRSGATLFF
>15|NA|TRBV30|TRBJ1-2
CAWSPMKTANYGYTF
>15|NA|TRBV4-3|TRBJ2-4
CASSQEIAGGNIQYF
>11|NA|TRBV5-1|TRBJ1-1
CASSLGSEAFF
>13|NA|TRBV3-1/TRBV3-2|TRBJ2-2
CASSQDPAGELFF
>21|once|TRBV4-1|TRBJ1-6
CASSQDGILQGGGGYNSPLHF
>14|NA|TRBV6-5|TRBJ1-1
CASTVSGGNTEAFF
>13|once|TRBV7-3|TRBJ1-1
CASSRLRGTEAFF
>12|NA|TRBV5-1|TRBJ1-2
CATEGGEDGYTF
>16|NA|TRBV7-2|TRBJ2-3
CASSPRLAGSTDTQYF